One sample yielded the 24 T cell receptor beta chains listed below, sequenced in a study of T cells in Graves' hyperthyroidism and ophthalmopathy. What was amplified from RNA transcripts were TCR beta CDR3 regions. A first-round RT-PCR of the TCR CDR3 used the HTBI primer set. TCRdb recomputed calls from the multiplex PCR reads with MiXCR, one row per CDR3 protein. The sample contains 550,000 to 850,000 distinct CDR3 sequences, roughly a sixth of which appear only once. The sequenced sample was blood. The receptors stem from a woman between 50 and 59 years old with Graves' hyperthyroidism that later progressed to Graves' ophthalmopathy.

This clonotype was seen more than once but under ten times. This sequence joins TRBV6-1 and TRBJ2-2; TRBD1 might be the D (5 bases). This CDR3 has 15 residues. The germline V gene encodes CDR1 MNHNS and CDR2 SASEGT. With 5 bases removed from V and 7 bases from J, the gap between germline ends came to 17 bases. The CDR3 DNA is TGTGCCAGCAGTTCGGACACCCGTCGAGGCGGGGAGCTGTTTTTT. Translated: CASSSDTRRGGELFF.

Only a few counts were recorded for this clonotype. The chain combines TRBV6-1 with TRBJ2-3; TRBD1 might be the D (5 bases). Trimming took off 6 bases at V and 0 bases at J, with 10 bases between the two ends. Germline CDR1 MNHNS, CDR2 SASEGT. The length of the CDR3 is 14 residues. This chain's CDR3 is CASRATVSTDTQYF. DNA of the CDR3: TGTGCCAGCAGGGCGACAGTTAGCACAGATACGCAGTATTTT.

In its sample, this clonotype was seen a few times. The chain recombines TRBV4-1 with TRBJ1-6, with D possibly matching TRBD1 (5 bases). Germline CDR1 is MGHRA and CDR2 is YSYEKL. CDR3 size: 17 residues. The ends were cut back, 6 bases at V and 10 bases at J, with 25 bases in the middle. The CDR3 here is CASRFTKGTLGDSPLHF. Written as DNA, the CDR3 is TGCGCCAGCAGGTTTACAAAGGGGACCCTCGGAGACTCACCCCTCCACTTT.

This clonotype was detected many times. The rearrangement links TRBV11-2 to TRBJ1-5, with D possibly matching TRBD1 (6 bases). Per the germline V gene, CDR1 is SGHAT and CDR2 is FQNNGV. The length of the CDR3 is 15 residues. V lost 1 base to trimming and J lost 3 bases, with 10 bases between them. The CDR3 nucleotides are TGTGCCAGCAGCTTAGGGACAGCGAACAATCAGCCCCAGCATTTT. Residues: CASSLGTANNQPQHF.

The genes are TRBV30 and TRBJ1-2, with D tentatively TRBD1 (5 bases). CDR1 GTSNPN and CDR2 SVGIG come from the germline V gene (reference sequence). The CDR3 is 11 amino acids. V lost 8 bases, J lost 4 bases, and 11 bases lay in between. The CDR3 DNA is TGTGCCCTGGGGGGGAGCTATGGCTACACCTTC. Encoded protein: CALGGSYGYTF.

This clonotype was seen at least ten times. V is TRBV2 and J is TRBJ1-6, with 8 bases fitting TRBD1. The CDR3 extends over 19 amino acids. The trim removed 1 base at V and 0 bases at J, leaving 8 bases unmatched. Germline values: CDR1 SNHLY, CDR2 FYNNEI. CDR3 in amino acids: CASSEGTGPTSSYNSPLHF. The CDR3 nucleotides read TGTGCCAGCAGTGAAGGGACAGGGCCTACTAGCTCCTATAATTCACCCCTCCACTTT.

In its sample, this clonotype was seen a few times. The J gene is TRBJ2-1, the V gene TRBV3-1; the match to TRBD2 covers 9 bases. V was pared by 0 bases and J by 5 bases, with 5 bases of the junction left unmatched. The CDR3 sequence is 16 residues long. Germline assignment: CDR1 LGHDT and CDR2 YNNKEL (reference sequence). In nucleotides, the CDR3 is TGTGCCAGCAGCCAAGAACAGCGGGGGGTTAACAATGAGCAGTTCTTC. This sequence encodes CASSQEQRGVNNEQFF.

The chain carries TRBV19 and TRBJ1-2; 9 bases align to TRBD1. Germline-derived CDR1 and CDR2 are LNHDA and SQIVND (reference sequence). The junction had 7 bases not matched to a gene; V was cut back by 4 bases and J by 4 bases. The CDR3 totals 15 residues. This CDR3 reads CASSNTGGALYGYTF. CDR3 nucleotide sequence: TGTGCCAGTAGTAACACAGGGGGCGCTCTCTATGGCTACACCTTC.

Here the CDR3 reads CASSPVTGDPNYGYTF. The CDR3, as DNA: TGCGCCAGCAGCCCCGTCACAGGGGACCCTAACTATGGCTACACCTTC. The V call is TRBV5-1, the J call TRBJ1-2; 7 bases line up with TRBD1. Trimming cost V 4 bases and J 0 bases; bases outside gene matches: 9. The CDR3 is made up of 16 amino acids. CDR1 is SGHRS, CDR2 YFSETQ, per germline.

This clonotype was seen many times. CDR3 DNA sequence: TGCAGTGCTAGGCCCCGTGGGACAGGGGGGATCTATGAGCAGTTCTTC. Translated, it gives CSARPRGTGGIYEQFF. The rearrangement links TRBV20-1 to TRBJ2-1; 11 bases align to TRBD1. J lost 8 bases, V lost 3 bases, and 12 bases had no gene match. The CDR3 runs to 16 residues. Germline-derived CDR1 and CDR2 are DFQATT and SNEGSKA (reference sequence).

This clonotype occurred a few times. V is TRBV12-3 or TRBV12-4 and J is TRBJ1-5, with 8 bases that match TRBD1. V lost 5 bases, J lost 0 bases, and 3 bases stayed unmatched. There are 15 residues in the CDR3. CDR3 region: CASSRQGSSNQPQHF. The DNA of the CDR3 is TGTGCCAGCAGTAGACAGGGGAGTAGCAATCAGCCCCAGCATTTT.

The chain carries TRBV20-1 and TRBJ2-2; TRBD1 is a possible D gene (6 bases). CDR3 length: 13 residues. V was pared by 6 bases and J by 1 base, with 9 bases between. Germline V gene lookup returns CDR1 DFQATT and CDR2 SNEGSKA (reference sequence). Here the CDR3 reads CSAMTGNTGELFF. DNA for the CDR3: TGCAGTGCCATGACAGGGAACACCGGGGAGCTGTTTTTT.

Ten or more counts support this clonotype. The chain combines TRBV3-1 with TRBJ2-5, with 14 bases matching TRBD2. The CDR3 consists of 16 residues. V lost 2 bases to trimming and J lost 4 bases; unmatched junction nucleotides: 3. Germline V gives CDR1 LGHDT, CDR2 YNNKEL (reference sequence). For the CDR3, the DNA is TGTGCCAGCAGCCAAAGACTAGCGGGGGGGCGAGAGACCCAGTACTTC. It translates to CASSQRLAGGRETQYF.

This clonotype was counted only a few times. The chain carries TRBV19 and TRBJ2-4; D is ambiguous. Trimming shortened V by 0 bases and J by 0 bases, and 3 bases separated the two germline ends. The germline V gene encodes CDR1 LNHDA and CDR2 SQIVND (reference sequence). CDR3 length: 14 residues. The CDR3 sequence is CASSIDLAKNIQYF. For the CDR3, the DNA is TGTGCCAGTAGTATAGATCTAGCCAAAAACATTCAGTACTTC.

This chain connects TRBV6-1 to TRBJ2-2; a possible D gene is TRBD2 (5 bases). The V end was cut by 6 bases, the J end by 0 bases, with 8 bases between. The V gene's germline CDR1 is MNHNS and CDR2 SASEGT. The CDR3 contains 14 residues. Here the CDR3 DNA reads TGTGCCAGCAGAGCACTAGCGAACACCGGGGAGCTGTTTTTT. As protein: CASRALANTGELFF.

This clonotype was counted between two and nine times. The chain is built from TRBV9 and TRBJ2-7; D unresolved. The CDR3 totals 14 residues. V lost 2 bases and J lost 1, with 10 bases in between. Germline CDR1 and CDR2: SGDLS and YYNGEE. CDR3: CASSVDLWSYEQYF. CDR3 nucleotides: TGTGCCAGCAGCGTGGACCTTTGGTCCTACGAGCAGTACTTC.

This clonotype was found many times. V gene TRBV3-1 combines with J gene TRBJ2-3, with 8 nucleotides matching TRBD2. The CDR3 extends over 16 amino acids. Germline-derived CDR1 and CDR2 are LGHDT and YNNKEL (reference sequence). Germline trimming cut 0 bases from V and 5 bases from J; bases unmatched to any gene: 7. The CDR3 protein is CASSQERSGGLDTQYF. The CDR3, as DNA: TGTGCCAGCAGCCAAGAACGGAGCGGGGGATTAGATACGCAGTATTTT.

This clonotype has at least ten counts. The chain couples TRBV3-1 to TRBJ1-2; D uncertain. V was clipped by 1 base and J by 4 bases, with 4 bases between them. The CDR3 covers 12 residues. Looked up from germline, CDR1 is LGHDT and CDR2 is YNNKEL (reference sequence). CDR3 bases: TGTGCCAGCAGCCAAGGGGCCTATGGCTACACCTTC. Protein: CASSQGAYGYTF. The whole variable domain, remainder taken from reference TRBV3-1 and TRBJ1-2, is DTAVSQTPKYLVTQMGNDKSIKCEQNLGHDTMYWYKQDSKKFLKIMFSYNNKELIINETVPNRFSPKSPDKAHLNLHINSLELGDSAVYFCASSQGAYGYTFGSGTRLTVV.

This chain connects TRBV6-1 to TRBJ2-3; no firm D call. Between the trimmed V and J ends, which lost 4 bases and 5 bases, there was a span of 10 bases. The germline gives CDR1 MNHNS, CDR2 SASEGT. CDR3 length: 13 residues. The CDR3 region is CASSVVYQDTQYF. Written as DNA, the CDR3 is TGTGCCAGCAGTGTGGTTTACCAAGATACGCAGTATTTT.

In this sample, this clonotype turned up many times. The chain combines TRBV6-1 with TRBJ2-3, with 7 bases aligning to TRBD2. V lost 2 bases, J lost 1 base, and 3 bases stayed unmatched. From germline, CDR1 is MNHNS and CDR2 SASEGT. This CDR3 has 15 amino acids. In DNA, the CDR3 is TGTGCCAGCAGTGAAAGTGGGGGGGGCACAGATACGCAGTATTTT. It translates to CASSESGGGTDTQYF.

This clonotype was seen ten or more times. This chain connects TRBV11-2 to TRBJ1-6; weak D call: TRBD1 (5 bases). Trimming stripped 7 bases from V and 15 bases from J, with 13 bases between. Germline assignment: CDR1 SGHAT and CDR2 FQNNGV. This CDR3 comprises 11 residues. CDR3 sequence reads: CASTRGEFLHF. The CDR3 nucleotides read TGTGCCAGCACTCGGGGGGAGTTCCTCCACTTT.

There are a few counts of this clonotype. The chain recombines TRBV12-3 or TRBV12-4 with TRBJ1-2; a possible D gene is TRBD1 (5 bases). V was shortened by 4 bases and J by 7 bases, with 16 bases between the two germline ends. The CDR3 has 14 residues. CDR3 coding DNA: TGTGCCAGCAGTTCTACACGAGGGGTGGTTGGCTACACCTTC. Protein sequence: CASSSTRGVVGYTF.

This clonotype showed up just once. J is TRBJ2-3 and V is TRBV6-1; maybe TRBD2 (6 bases). V was trimmed by 8 bases and J by 3 bases, leaving 15 bases between them. Germline V gene sequence: CDR1 MNHNS, CDR2 SASEGT. CDR3 size: 14 residues. The CDR3 DNA reads as TGTGCCAGCGCGACGGGAGAGGGGACAGATACGCAGTATTTT. Amino acids: CASATGEGTDTQYF.

The chain recombines TRBV10-3 with TRBJ2-5; possibly TRBD1 or TRBD2 for D (5 bases each). Germline CDR1 and CDR2: ENHRY and SYGVKD. The CDR3 is 15 amino acids. Trimming stripped 6 bases from V and 5 bases from J, with 19 bases between. CDR3 coding DNA: TGTGCCATCAGGCCCGGGACGGACCTGGGGGAGACCCAGTACTTC. This encodes CAIRPGTDLGETQYF.